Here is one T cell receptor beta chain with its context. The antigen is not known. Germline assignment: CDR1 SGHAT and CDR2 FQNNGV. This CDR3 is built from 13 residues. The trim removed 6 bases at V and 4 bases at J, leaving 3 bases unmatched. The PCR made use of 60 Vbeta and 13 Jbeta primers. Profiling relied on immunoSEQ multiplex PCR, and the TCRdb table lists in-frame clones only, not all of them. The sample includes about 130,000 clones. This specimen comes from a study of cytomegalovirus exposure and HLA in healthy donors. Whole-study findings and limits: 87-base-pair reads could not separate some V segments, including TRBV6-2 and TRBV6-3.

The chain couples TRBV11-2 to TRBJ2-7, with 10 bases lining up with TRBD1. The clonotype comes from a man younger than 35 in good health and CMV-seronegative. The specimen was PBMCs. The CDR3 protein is CASRTGGIYEQYF. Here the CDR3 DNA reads TGTGCCAGCAGGACAGGGGGCATATACGAGCAGTACTTC.